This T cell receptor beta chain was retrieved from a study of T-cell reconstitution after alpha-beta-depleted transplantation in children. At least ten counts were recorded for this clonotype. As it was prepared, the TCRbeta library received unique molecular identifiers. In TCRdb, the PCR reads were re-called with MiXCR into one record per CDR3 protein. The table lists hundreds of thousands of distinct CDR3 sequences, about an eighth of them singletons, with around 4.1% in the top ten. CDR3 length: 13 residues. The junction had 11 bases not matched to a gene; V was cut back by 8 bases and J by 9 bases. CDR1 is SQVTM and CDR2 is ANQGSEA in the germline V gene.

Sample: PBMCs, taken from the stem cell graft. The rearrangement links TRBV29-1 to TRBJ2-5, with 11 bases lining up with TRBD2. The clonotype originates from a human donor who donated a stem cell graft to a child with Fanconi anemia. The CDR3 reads CSYGLAGSKAQYF. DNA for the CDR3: TGCAGCTATGGACTAGCGGGTTCAAAGGCCCAGTACTTC.